The 19 T cell receptor beta chains presented below share a single source sample, sequenced in a study of cytomegalovirus exposure and HLA in healthy donors. The PCR had 60 Vbeta and 13 Jbeta primers. Sequencing used immunoSEQ multiplex PCR; TCRdb keeps in-frame clones, though not all of them. The table shows 120,000 or so clones, with about 16% occurring only once. Sequences were obtained from PBMCs. The receptor set was obtained from a woman aged 18 to 35 in good health and CMV-seronegative.

In its sample, this clone was seen a few times. The V gene is TRBV15, the J gene TRBJ1-5; D is unresolved. CDR1 is LNHNV, CDR2 YYDKDF, per germline (reference sequence). The CDR3 runs to 15 residues. The V gene lost 0 bases and the J gene lost 3 bases, with 9 bases spanning the gap. CDR3 residues: CATSRDRGFNQPQHF. The CDR3 nucleotides read TGTGCCACCAGCAGAGATCGCGGATTCAATCAGCCCCAGCATTTT.

This clone turned up a few times. The chain uses TRBV27 and TRBJ2-5, with 11 bases aligning to TRBD2. CDR3 length: 16 residues. V gave up 5 bases and J gave up 2 bases; unmatched junction bases: 7. Germline CDR1 and CDR2: MNHEY and SMNVEV (reference sequence). In DNA form, the CDR3 reads TGTGCCAGCAGTATTCGACTAGCGGGGTCTCAAGAGACCCAGTACTTC. Residues: CASSIRLAGSQETQYF.

This clone was seen a handful of times. The CDR3 region is CASSPHFDTVNEKLFF. In DNA form, the CDR3 reads TGTGCCAGCAGCCCACACTTCGACACAGTCAATGAAAAACTGTTTTTT. The genes are TRBV9 and TRBJ1-4; D gene unclear. Trimming shortened V by 4 bases and J by 5 bases, and 18 bases separated the two germline ends. The CDR3 sequence is 16 residues long. CDR1 and CDR2 from the germline V gene are SGDLS and YYNGEE.

The chain carries TRBV19 and TRBJ2-7, with 10 bases aligning to TRBD1. The trim removed 1 base at V and 1 base at J, leaving 7 bases unmatched. The CDR3 spans 17 residues. Per germline, CDR1 LNHDA and CDR2 SQIVND (reference sequence). CDR3 sequence (DNA): TGTGCCAGTAGTATAGGCCCCCCGGGACAGGGGTCCTACGAGCAGTACTTC. It encodes CASSIGPPGQGSYEQYF.

The V gene is TRBV7-2, the J gene TRBJ2-5; no clear D. The germline V and J ends were trimmed by 5 bases and 5 bases, with 6 bases remaining between them. Per the germline V gene, CDR1 is SGHTA and CDR2 is FQGNSA. The CDR3 spans 11 residues. The CDR3 protein is CASSLLETQYF. The DNA of the CDR3 is TGTGCCAGCAGCCTTTTGGAGACCCAGTACTTC.

This clone was recorded a few times. The junction differs from germline at one of its ends, possibly a read error. This rearrangement joins TRBV28 to TRBJ1-1; 8 bases fit TRBD1. The germline gives CDR1 MDHEN, CDR2 SYDVKM. The CDR3 has 15 amino acids. The CDR3 DNA reads as TGTGCCAGCAGTCCAGCCTGGACAGGGAACCCTGAAGCTTTCTTT. It encodes CASSPAWTGNPEAFF.

The chain uses TRBV2 and TRBJ1-5, with D tentatively TRBD1 (6 bases). Deletions cut 6 bases from V and 3 bases from J, with 9 bases between. CDR3 size: 13 residues. Germline CDR1 reads SNHLY; CDR2 reads FYNNEI. DNA for the CDR3: TGTGCCAGCAGGACAGGTCACAATCAGCCCCAGCATTTT. It codes for CASRTGHNQPQHF.

This clone came up a few times. V gene TRBV12-5 combines with J gene TRBJ2-1, with TRBD1 matching over 10 bases. The V segment lost 1 base and the J segment 12 bases; nucleotides outside the gene matches: 3. The germline CDR1 and CDR2 sequences are LGHNT and FRNRAP. The CDR3 runs 13 residues. The DNA of the CDR3 is TGTGCTAGTGGTTTGGGGGACAGGGGCGCGCAGTTCTTC. Translated, it gives CASGLGDRGAQFF.

In this sample, this clone turned up a few times. The V call is TRBV5-1, the J call TRBJ2-7, with TRBD2 as a possible D gene (6 bases). Germline-derived CDR1 and CDR2 are SGHRS and YFSETQ. V lost 3 bases and J lost 5, with 21 bases in between. This CDR3 comprises 16 residues. For the CDR3, the DNA is TGCGCCAGCAGCTCCCCAACACAGCTCGGGGGAGACGAGCAGTACTTC. Translating it yields CASSSPTQLGGDEQYF.

This clone appeared a few times. This chain connects TRBV13 to TRBJ1-2; D is undetermined. Germline CDR1 is PRHDT and CDR2 is FYEKMQ (reference sequence). This CDR3 has 17 amino acids. Trimming took 5 bases from V and 5 from J, leaving 24 bases between them. DNA for the CDR3: TGTGCCAGCAGCACCCAGCTCGAGACGGGGTTTGGATATGGCTACACCTTC. Amino acid sequence: CASSTQLETGFGYGYTF.

J is TRBJ2-7 and V is TRBV7-8; TRBD1 matches at 10 bases. The CDR3 contains 17 residues. Germline assignment: CDR1 SGHVS and CDR2 FQNEAQ. V was pared by 0 bases and J by 0 bases, with 5 bases of the junction left unmatched. The CDR3 here is CASSLAGTGANSYEQYF. DNA for the CDR3: TGTGCCAGCAGCTTAGCCGGGACAGGGGCTAACTCCTACGAGCAGTACTTC.

This clone has a handful of counts. The chain has TRBV10-3 and TRBJ1-2; D might be TRBD1 (5 bases). The germline V gene has CDR1 ENHRY and CDR2 SYGVKD. The CDR3 spans 10 residues. Between the trimmed V and J ends, which lost 11 bases and 8 bases, there was a span of 12 bases. The CDR3 sequence: CAPGGTGYTF. CDR3 nucleotides: TGTGCCCCGGGGGGAACGGGCTACACCTTC.

The chain joins TRBV4-1 to TRBJ1-1; 7 bases line up with TRBD1. CDR3 length: 14 residues. Germline assignment: CDR1 MGHRA and CDR2 YSYEKL. V lost 8 bases to trimming and J lost 1 base; unmatched junction nucleotides: 7. CDR3 coding DNA: TGCGCCAGCCGGGGACAGCTTAAGAACACTGAAGCTTTCTTT. This sequence encodes CASRGQLKNTEAFF.

This clone occurred a few times. This chain joins TRBV7-9 and TRBJ1-1; 7 positions match TRBD1. Looked up from germline, CDR1 is SEHNR and CDR2 is FQNEAQ (reference sequence). Losses at the gene ends were 5 bases for V and 0 bases for J; bases not matched to a gene: 9. This CDR3 spans 16 amino acids. The CDR3 sequence is CASSVPGQNLNTEAFF. CDR3 nucleotide sequence: TGTGCCAGCAGCGTTCCGGGACAGAACCTGAACACTGAAGCTTTCTTT.

J is TRBJ2-1 and V is TRBV30; D call uncertain. The CDR3 consists of 11 residues. Trimming cost V 4 bases and J 6 bases, with 7 bases left between them. Germline V lookup: CDR1 GTSNPN, CDR2 SVGIG (reference sequence). DNA of the CDR3: TGTGCCTGGACCCTCGGCAATGAGCAGTTCTTC. Protein product: CAWTLGNEQFF. The full variable domain, with the rest looked up from reference TRBV30 and TRBJ2-1, is SQTIHQWPATLVQPVGSPLSLECTVEGTSNPNLYWYRQAAGRGLQLLFYSVGIGQISSEVPQNLSASRPQDRQFILSSKKLLLSDSGFYLCAWTLGNEQFFGPGTRLTVL.

The rearrangement links TRBV19 to TRBJ1-5; D might be TRBD1 (6 bases). Trimming took off 6 bases at V and 6 bases at J, with 12 bases between the two ends. The CDR3 loop spans 13 amino acids. Germline-derived CDR1 and CDR2 are LNHDA and SQIVND (reference sequence). CDR3 amino acids: CASSDQGGQPQHF. The CDR3 coding sequence is TGTGCCAGTAGCGACCAAGGGGGTCAGCCCCAGCATTTT. The variable domain in full, completed from reference TRBV19 and TRBJ1-5, reads DGGITQSPKYLFRKEGQNVTLSCEQNLNHDAMYWYRQDPGQGLRLIYYSQIVNDFQKGDIAEGYSVSREKKESFPLTVTSAQKNPTAFYLCASSDQGGQPQHFGDGTRLSIL.

A few counts support this clone. The junction and the germline gene differ at one end; a read error may be behind it. The chain uses TRBV7-7 and TRBJ2-2; D unresolved. The V gene's germline CDR1 is SSHAT and CDR2 FNYEAQ (reference sequence). This CDR3 has 12 amino acids. The CDR3 region is CASSRDTGELFF. CDR3 sequence (DNA): TGTGCTAGCAGCCGGGACACCGGGGAGCTGTTTTTT.

This clone was seen a handful of times. The V gene is TRBV6-5, the J gene TRBJ2-7; 8 positions match TRBD2. Germline lookup yields CDR1 MNHEY and CDR2 SVGAGI. CDR3 length: 13 residues. J was trimmed by 7 bases and V by 5 bases; bases with no gene match: 7. DNA for the CDR3: TGTGCCAGCAGTCGAGAGCGGGGGTGGGAGCAGTACTTC. It is translated as CASSRERGWEQYF.

This clone has more than one count but fewer than ten. V is TRBV6-6 and J is TRBJ2-1; 8 bases line up with TRBD2. Losses at the gene ends were 7 bases for V and 4 bases for J; bases not matched to a gene: 12. Germline V gives CDR1 MNHNY, CDR2 SVGAGI (reference sequence). The CDR3 is 16 amino acids. In DNA form, the CDR3 reads TGTGCCAGCATCCCCGGTGGGTTAGCGGGGTACAATGAGCAGTTCTTC. Translation: CASIPGGLAGYNEQFF.